This T cell receptor (beta chain) is drawn from a study of cytomegalovirus exposure and HLA in healthy donors. Background on the study: Researchers found that approximately 80% of just under 400 genotyped donors fell within the Caucasian-associated ancestry cluster.

For this clone: Antigen unknown.

Trimming removed 2 bases from V and 4 bases from J; junction bases left unmatched: 4. This CDR3 contains 16 residues. Germline V gives CDR1 PRHDT, CDR2 FYEKMQ (reference sequence). Study-wide findings and caveats: The authors later found HLA-associated TCR beta chains more clonally expanded than equally common others. Within an earlier analysis, most TCR beta V segments proved productive either about 90% or about 30% of the time. With later analysis, a missense DCLRE1C variant became linked to TCR beta V- and J-gene trimming.

Both 60 Vbeta primers and 13 Jbeta primers went into the PCR. Only in-frame clones appear in the TCRdb table, and some are missing; sequencing was by immunoSEQ multiplex PCR. The sample holds 90,000 to 140,000 clones, roughly three quarters seen once. Specimen: PBMCs. V gene TRBV13 combines with J gene TRBJ2-2; 10 bases match TRBD2. This receptor was obtained from a man aged 25-40 years in good health and CMV-seronegative. This chain's CDR3 is CASSLTSGTGTGELFF. In nucleotides, the CDR3 is TGTGCCAGCAGCTTAACTAGCGGGACGGGCACCGGGGAGCTGTTTTTT.